This T cell receptor (beta chain) is from a study of cytomegalovirus exposure and HLA in healthy donors (dated by TCRdb to the late 2010s). In terms of the full investigation: In an earlier analysis of some 610 of the donors, 250 to 350 Gb of sequence data and 90 million to 120 million unique TCR beta sequences from 150 million to 200 million T cells were reported. Across some 400 genotyped donors of the cohort, an average of 235,054 unique TCR beta nucleotide sequences per donor were sequenced, and 15% to 20% of those sequences were non-productive. Every repertoire in the discovery cohort had been generated on one and the same sequencing platform. Rather than using new phenotypic data, the later analysis identified candidate immune exposures from TCR beta sequences and from how often those sequences occurred across donors. Five DR-DQ haplotypes were treated as single units for association and clustering because of strong linkage in the cohort. A later analysis re-analyzed previously published TCR beta repertoires from roughly 690 donors and added high-resolution HLA genotyping to study TCR occurrence patterns. To predict cytomegalovirus infection status, the study combined high-throughput TCR immunosequencing, statistical association of individual TCRs with disease status, and machine learning. Roughly 290 gigabases of sequencing data and around 90 million unique TCR sequences made up an early release that covered roughly 670 HLA-typed donors. In addition to the first cohort of 666 subjects, a separate validation cohort of approximately 130 different subjects was used. Using immunosequencing, the study profiled T cell repertoires from 640 or so subjects and related those repertoires to cytomegalovirus serostatus. The study was designed to test whether signatures of past pathogen exposure could be identified by cataloging public T cell receptors. Among the roughly 400 genotyped donors, approximately 82% belonged to the genetic ancestry cluster associated with self-reported Caucasian donors. Class I and class II HLA loci were covered by the typing at four-digit resolution. In an earlier analysis of 550 to 700 of the donors, high-throughput TCR beta sequencing was used to judge whether each TCR beta V gene segment behaved as functional or pseudogenic. The number of typed donors differed by locus: roughly 620-630 for A, B, C, DRB1 and DQB1; 522 for DQA1; 606 for DPA1; and 450 to 480 for DPB1. A later genetic analysis took genome-wide SNP genotypes for about 65% of the 666 donors and used that subset as a discovery cohort. Donor age, sex, ethnicity and CMV serostatus were compiled together with the repertoire data. Study-level results and caveats: Because HLA typing was missing for some donors at each locus, association tests included only the typed subset. A later analysis found that HLA-associated TCR beta chains were more clonally expanded and had lower generation probabilities than equally common non-associated chains. The only immune exposure information available for the cohort was CMV serostatus. This cohort had only TCR beta chains sequenced, and the lack of alpha or paired-chain data limited which features could be detected. At a false discovery rate of 0.05, a later analysis linked around 15,000 TCR beta sequences to specific HLA alleles. In a later analysis, several top co-occurrence clusters were reported to appear linked to parvovirus B19, influenza, CMV and Epstein-Barr virus. A further reported finding was that TCR beta sequences accurately predicted the HLA-A and HLA-B alleles for most subjects in the first cohort. Because counts were too low, some 16 rarely observed V segments, including chromosome 9 orphons, were excluded from the earlier analysis of 587 of the donors. According to a later genetic analysis, donors in an Asian-associated ancestry cluster had fewer N-insertions in productive TCRs than the approximately 700-donor mean. Strong co-occurrence of HLA alleles, especially DR and DQ, made assigning TCR associations to individual alleles difficult. It was suggested by the authors that the approach could potentially be generalized to other disease states and immunological phenotypes. A group of highly shared sequence variants was considered likely to be a technical artifact of the sequencing pipeline. Broadly in line with IMGT annotations, most TCR beta V segments showed up in productive rearrangements about 87% or about 30% of the time in an earlier analysis of about 500 of the donors. In vitro tests confirmed that a few of the cytomegalovirus-associated TCR beta chains recognize cytomegalovirus antigens. In a later analysis, TCR association rates were found to vary across HLA loci, with the most associated TCRs seen for DRB1 alleles and the fewest for HLA-C alleles. Across donors, most TCR sequences were observed very rarely, whereas some public TCRs were present in many individuals. An association between a missense DCLRE1C variant and V-gene and J-gene trimming of TCR beta chains was found in a later genetic analysis and replicated in an independent cohort. Correlated functional status among segregating V segments might reflect linkage disequilibrium, but an unknown experimental factor could not be ruled out. The study gave a list of 150 to 200 TCR beta chains associated with cytomegalovirus. Roughly uniform sequencing depth across donors was assumed in presence/absence analyses, although this assumption may not hold. Most CMV-associated TCR beta chains appeared to be HLA-restricted in a later analysis, and the HLA associations seemed to be driven largely by CMV exposure. The 87-base-pair reads could not distinguish some IMGT-functional V segments, including TRBV6-2 and TRBV6-3, so those segments were excluded. Cytomegalovirus status was reported to be diagnosed by the classifier with high specificity and sensitivity in both the original and validation cohorts.

In regard to this clone: The antigen this receptor binds is unknown. No qualities accompany the bases; no much larger clone lies one base away.

Per the germline V gene, ENHRY is the CDR1 and SYGVKD is the CDR2. The CDR3 contains 13 residues, cysteine and phenylalanine counted. The CDR3 DNA has 39 bases and is translated from base 1. Clipping removes 4 bases from V and 9 bases from J, with 1 as the unmatched junction base count. Libraries were built with the immunoSEQ multiplex PCR assay. The multiplex PCR relied on a mix of 60 forward primers for TCR Vbeta segments and 13 reverse primers for TCR Jbeta segments. The CDR3 region of rearranged TCR beta genes was amplified from genomic DNA by a multiplex PCR assay. Amplified TCR beta libraries were sequenced as 87-base-pair reads on the Illumina HiSeq System. In the authors' own workflow: A later analysis tallied tens of millions of unique TCR beta chains across the 650 to 750 repertoires, and approximately 12 million of those chains were shared by two or more donors. A nearest-neighbor algorithm error-corrected the raw reads and collapsed the reads into unique sequences, merging closely related sequences to remove PCR and sequencing errors. V, D and J gene segments were assigned by aligning CDR3 sequences to IMGT reference sequences. For a sequence to be retained, at least a six-nucleotide match to both a V gene segment and a J gene segment was required. Rearrangements were called productive when the CDR3 lacked stop codons and stayed in frame with V and J; all others were non-productive. Following IMGT convention, CDR3 was defined as the stretch from the second conserved V-encoded cysteine to the conserved J-encoded phenylalanine. The earlier analysis of 500 to 600 of the donors excluded sequences that lacked an unambiguous match to a single V gene segment. In an earlier analysis of around 590 of the donors, a V segment was called functional when productive rearrangements were above 56.7%, and segregating when the standard deviation between donors exceeded 5%. A statistical classification framework was built for diagnosing cytomegalovirus status from the catalog of TCR beta chain sequences. A later analysis assigned V and J genes by comparing TCR nucleotide sequences with IMGT/GENE-DB human TR gene sequences. The TCRdist pipeline was used in a later analysis to assign CDR3 sequences and most-parsimonious VDJ recombination scenarios. In a later analysis, each TCR beta chain was defined by its CDR3 amino acid sequence together with its V-gene family, and reads lacking a unique V-gene family were excluded. To address suspected cross-contamination and a sequencing artifact, a later analysis removed around 600 highly shared, low-generation-probability nucleotide sequences. A later analysis calculated a clonal expansion index for each public chain from normalized within-repertoire ranks of inferred template counts. Generation probabilities in a later analysis came from a VDJ recombination model fitted to out-of-frame rearrangements, and those results were checked against IGoR. A later analysis scored TCR-TCR, TCR-HLA and TCR-CMV co-occurrence with hypergeometric tests, applying a repertoire-size bias correction to TCR pairs. In a later analysis, false discovery rates were estimated by permuting HLA or CMV assignments 20 times. In a later analysis, co-occurring TCRs were grouped using DBSCAN, with TCRdist sequence similarity added in when clustering inside HLA-allele-positive subsets. Co-occurrence clustering excluded repertoires with fewer than 30,000 or more than 120,000 public chains, plus five with anomalous nucleotide sharing. The clones in this table, taken by TCRdb from immuneACCESS, are in-frame only. Not every clone is retained; where verified, under half of the shortfall comes from an unresolved V gene, and the cause of the rest is unknown. That table gives V, J and clone size, and the DNA gave D and trimming. Present in this sample are 30,000 to 40,000 clones, approximately 91% of which were seen just once. The ten largest make up approximately 2.6% of the sample.

In total, 500 to 700 healthy bone marrow donors made up the cohort. All cohort members were sampled while nominally healthy, although unrecorded immune exposures were likely present. The donor tested CMV seronegative and was one of the 352 seronegative cohort members. A peripheral blood sample was collected from each donor, and TCR beta sequencing was performed on peripheral blood mononuclear cells. The Qiagen DNeasy Blood Extraction Kit was used to extract genomic DNA from the blood cell samples. The sample consisted of PBMCs. The TCR originated in a woman younger than 30 in good health and CMV-seronegative. Rearrangement joined TRBV10-3 to TRBJ1-6; 9 bases in the junction line up with TRBD1. The CDR3 in this case is CAISVQGASPLHF. The bases are TGTGCCATCAGTGTACAGGGGGCTTCACCCCTCCACTTT.